The clone carrying this TCR beta chain was detected only once. The protocol was immunoSEQ multiplex PCR, while the TCRdb copy is restricted to in-frame clones and leaves out a portion. Of approximately 37,000 clones detected, 92% appear once; the ten largest clones hold roughly 3.5%. The CDR3 is 14 amino acids. Germline loops: CDR1 LNHDA, CDR2 SQIVND (reference sequence). V lost 6 bases, J lost 6 bases, and 12 bases lay in between. The entry originates in a study of control samples from healthy donors and cancer patients. This sequence originates from a woman between 45 and 65 years old in good health. The chain couples TRBV19 to TRBJ1-6; maybe TRBD1 (6 bases). Sequencing was done on a sample of blood. CDR3 sequence reads: CASSADSRNSPLHF. In DNA form, the CDR3 reads TGTGCCAGTAGCGCGGACAGTCGTAATTCACCCCTCCACTTT.